This entry is about one TCR beta chain. It lacks a known antigen. No per-base quality is available; no much larger clone lies one base away. Taken from cysteine to phenylalanine, the CDR3 has 13 residues. Just the 39-base CDR3 DNA is kept, in frame starting at base 1. According to the germline V gene (reference sequence), CDR1 reads LNHDA and CDR2 reads SQIVND. V is pruned by 10 bases and J by 5 bases, leaving 7 bases of the junction without a gene match. These data belong to a study of radiation and T cells in renal cell carcinoma (dated by TCRdb to 2019 to 2021). In the study overall: TCR beta sequencing covered 50 or so samples in total, comprising around 26 tumors and around 27 peripheral blood samples. Across all 55 or so samples, several million unique CDR3 nucleotide sequences, encoding 2.5 million to 3 million unique CDR3 amino acid sequences, were identified. The last blood draw occurred 4 weeks after radiation, at the same time as nephrectomy. General study outcomes and caveats: Because pretreatment tumor biopsies were not available, the study could not determine whether clonotypes were already present within the tumor at baseline. In blood, the top tumor clonotypes increased from baseline to 2 weeks after radiation and then shrank by 4 weeks, which suggests a temporary expansion of tumor-resident clones. Changes in the blood repertoire were not tracked past 4 weeks after treatment. Because the trial had a single-armed design, the trial could not examine how radiation dose or scheduling affected the TCR repertoire.

This sample's time point label indicates: blood 4 weeks post-SBRT, at nephrectomy. The treatment or condition label, read with the paper, signifies: 15 Gy SBRT to primary tumor, nephrectomy 4 weeks later. The samples were drawn from a clinical trial, where primary renal cell carcinomas were treated with 15 Gy of stereotactic body radiation therapy and then removed by nephrectomy 4 weeks afterward. To follow tumor-enriched clonotypes, peripheral blood was collected serially from radiation-treated patients at baseline and again at 2 weeks and 4 weeks after SBRT. All patients had renal cell carcinoma with clear cell pathology. The QIAamp DNA Blood Mini Kit (Qiagen) was used to prepare genomic DNA for TCR sequencing. Samples were included in the analyses only if all quality control checks were passed. TCR beta libraries were generated from genomic DNA with the immunoSEQ kit, following the manufacturer's recommendations. To prepare the libraries, a first multiplex PCR with proprietary primers was run, followed by a second PCR that added unique barcodes, and a bead cleanup was done after each round. Each sample batch included a kit-provided positive control reaction and a negative control reaction. The final libraries were assessed on an Agilent 4200 TapeStation D1000 ScreenTape, pooled by volume, and quantified by qPCR. An Illumina NextSeq500 fitted with a MidOutput 150-cycle cartridge performed the sequencing, running 156 Read1 cycles and 15 Index1 cycles with the kit's custom primers. The pooled library was loaded at 0.95 to 1 pM with about 20% PhiX control spiked in. The authors' analysis ran thus. Vendor-processed data were analyzed in R, and a clonotype was defined as all T cells sharing the same CDR3 nucleotide sequence. For clone abundance analyses, frequencies were normalized to the 10,000 most abundant clones in each sample. Before analysis, public T cell clones were removed, and these numbered fewer than six per sample on average. Tumor-enriched clonotypes and baseline blood-enriched clonotypes were defined as those with an abundance difference of at least 32-fold between compartments. A beta-binomial differential abundance model was applied to find clonotypes that expanded or contracted between blood time points. The Baroni-Urbani and Buser coefficient was used to measure tumor-blood repertoire similarity, and groups were compared with two-tailed Wilcoxon tests in R. TCRdb carries this immuneACCESS record with in-frame sequences only. Its versions omit some clonotypes, under half of them owing to an unresolved V gene in the studies checked, with the rest unexplained. That table is the source of V, J and clone size, and D and trimming were worked out from the DNA. In this sample the table shows some 78,000 clones, 70% to 90% of which occur a single time. In total, the top ten clones hold about 5.8% of the sample.

Recombination connected TRBV19 to TRBJ1-5, with 8 bases aligning to TRBD1. This clonotype was obtained from a woman between 65 and 79 years old with renal cell carcinoma. The starting material was blood, obtained from a patient whose treatment included radiotherapy and nephrectomy. The nucleotide sequence reads TGTGCCACCTCAGGGGGCACTTATCAGCCCCAGCATTTT. Protein translation: CATSGGTYQPQHF.